The T cell receptor (beta chain) described here comes from a study of T cell responses to AZD1222 COVID-19 vaccine (dated by TCRdb to the early 2020s). Context from the whole study: TCR sequencing was performed for roughly 250 trial participants, of whom 200 to 220 were given two doses of AZD1222 and 26 were given two doses of MenACWY control vaccine. Trial participants were enrolled into age subgroups of 18-55, 56-69 and 70-plus years, which contained 148, 28 and 57 TCR-sequenced participants, respectively. General study outcomes and caveats: Because no day 14 peak-response samples were available, the repertoires could be characterized only after the peak T cell response. Spike-specific TCR breadth and depth rose significantly after two AZD1222 doses compared with day 0 and with MenACWY recipients. The vaccine-associated CD4 TCRs covered the entire spike protein, and the dominant responses fell in regions 160-218 and 743-854. Reportedly, close to half of the unique spike-specific TCRs recognized epitopes lying outside the regions that are mutated in the B.1.351 and B.1.1.7 variants. Participants were mostly white British, with more females than males. The authors suggested clonal diversity may have been underestimated. The 56-69-year group was small, and its depth increase did not reach significance, likely because of low power. Conclusions about previously exposed vaccinees are limited, since just 6 or 7 AZD1222 recipients were seropositive for SARS-CoV-2 at baseline.

The label giving this sample's time point can be read as: about 28 days (+/-7) after the second vaccine dose. AZD1222 recipients whose second dose came at about 4 weeks and those whose second dose came at about 12 weeks were combined into one group, since spike-specific TCR depth and breadth did not differ between the two schedules. The vaccinee samples were drawn from two UK trials, COV001 and COV002, one of which was a single-blind randomized controlled phase 2/3 trial testing AZD1222 (ChAdOx1 nCoV-19) in healthy adults. For TCRbeta chain sequencing, PBMC samples from trial participants were taken at day 0 and at day 28 after the second dose. The CDR3 regions of human TCRbeta chains were subjected to immunosequencing. The authors' analysis ran thus. TCRs in the repertoires were matched against a reference library of SARS-CoV-2-specific TCRs that had been generated with the MIRA antigen-specificity platform. Breadth was defined as the fraction of unique TCRs that were SARS-CoV-2-associated, and depth was defined as the fraction of total T cells that were SARS-CoV-2-associated. Using the MIRA data, every spike-specific TCR was mapped to the spike region that the TCR reacted to and assigned to either a CD4 or a CD8 class. Log10-transformed breadth and depth values were compared by one-way ANOVA with Sidak's multiple comparisons tests. TCRdb mirrors the immuneACCESS table, restricted to in-frame sequences. Some clones are absent from its copies; in checked studies, under half trace to an unresolved V gene, and the reason for the others is unknown. Clone size and V and J calls were adopted from that table, with D and trimming inferred from the DNA. The sample data list 180,000 or so clones, and roughly 91% of these were observed just once. The top ten constitute more than 25% of the sample.

A word on this clone: No antigen is known for it. Base quality data are lacking; no much larger clone is found one base away.

The input for sequencing was peripheral blood, taken 28 days after the second AZD1222 dose. This TCR was sampled from an adult who received the AZD1222 COVID-19 vaccine.

The CDR3: CASSEGVSTPYEQYF. The nucleotide sequence is TGTGCCAGCAGTGAAGGGGTCAGCACCCCCTACGAGCAGTACTTC. The chain was built from TRBV6-1 and TRBJ2-7; no D gene can be assigned with confidence. V was cut back by 1 base and J by 2 bases, leaving a gap of 12 bases between them. CDR1 and CDR2 are drawn from the germline V gene: MNHNS, SASEGT. Reading from cysteine to phenylalanine, the CDR3 counts 15 amino acids. The CDR3 DNA has 45 bases and is translated from base 1.